This TCR beta chain was observed in a study of T cells after yellow fever vaccination. Trimming took 6 bases from V and 0 from J; bases not matched to a gene: 6. The CDR3 runs to 15 residues. Germline CDR1 SGHRS, CDR2 YFSETQ. Conversion of TCR transcripts into cDNA relied on 5'RACE template switching, which added a universal primer site and UMIs. MiXCR, run by TCRdb on the 5' RACE reads, gives a single entry per CDR3 protein. The table has some 250,000 distinct CDR3 sequences, roughly 3.5% seen once. The sample consisted of PBMCs, taken 15 days after the yellow fever booster vaccination. V gene TRBV5-1 combines with J gene TRBJ1-1, with 9 bases identical to TRBD1. The source is a man in his late teens or twenties who received the YFV17D yellow fever vaccine. As DNA, the CDR3 is TGCGCCAGCAAGTGGGGACAGGGTATGAACACTGAAGCTTTCTTT. Residues: CASKWGQGMNTEAFF.